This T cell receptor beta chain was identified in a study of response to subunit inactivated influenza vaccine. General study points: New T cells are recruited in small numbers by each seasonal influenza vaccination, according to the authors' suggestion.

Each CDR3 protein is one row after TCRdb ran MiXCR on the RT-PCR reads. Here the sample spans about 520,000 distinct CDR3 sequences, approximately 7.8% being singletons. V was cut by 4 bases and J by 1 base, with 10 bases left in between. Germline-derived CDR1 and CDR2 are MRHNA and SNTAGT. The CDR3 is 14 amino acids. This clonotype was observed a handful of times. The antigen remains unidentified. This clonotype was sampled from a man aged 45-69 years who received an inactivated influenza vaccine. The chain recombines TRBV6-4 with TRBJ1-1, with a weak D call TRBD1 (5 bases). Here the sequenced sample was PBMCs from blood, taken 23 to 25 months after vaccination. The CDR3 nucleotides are TGTGCCAGCAGTGCGGAGGGGAGGAACACTGAAGCTTTCTTT. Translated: CASSAEGRNTEAFF.